This T cell receptor beta chain was recovered during a study of blood T cell repertoires in COVID-19. Study background: Samples representing acute and convalescent COVID-19 were sourced from the United States, Italy and Spain. T cells, B-cell-depleted T cells, or PBMCs provided the cDNA or gDNA that served as material.

Here immunoSEQ multiplex PCR was the method, and the copy in TCRdb shows in-frame clones only, minus some. Of 250,000 to 300,000 clones in the sample, approximately 78% were seen once. The study assigned cohorts using participant-reported clinical history. Up to 2 weeks before entering the study, exposed participants had met a COVID-19 case. CDR3 length: 16 amino acids. In germline, CDR1 is ENHRY, CDR2 SYGVKD. The V and J ends lost 7 bases and 1 base, in that order; junction bases with no gene match: 10. The receptor's source is a middle-aged man who had been exposed to COVID-19. The J gene is TRBJ2-7, the V gene TRBV10-3; TRBD2 aligns across 10 bases. The sequenced material came from PBMCs or T cells enriched from blood (not recorded which). CDR3 DNA sequence: TGTGCCATCAATAAAGGGACAGCGGGAGGGTCCTACGAGCAGTACTTC. It encodes CAINKGTAGGSYEQYF.